The 15 T cell receptor beta chains presented below share a single source sample, sequenced in a study of early T cells in non-severe SARS-CoV-2 infection. TCRdb re-analysed the 5' RACE reads in MiXCR, keeping a single row per CDR3 protein. The data hold some 91,000 distinct CDR3 sequences, with approximately 15% observed a single time. Source material: whole blood. These receptors all come from an adult who was a healthcare worker with PCR-confirmed SARS-CoV-2 infection or an uninfected control (not recorded which).

This clonotype was detected only a few times. V is TRBV10-3 and J is TRBJ2-7; D is ambiguous. The CDR3 is 11 residues long. Looked up from germline, CDR1 is ENHRY and CDR2 is SYGVKD. The V end was cut by 3 bases, the J end by 3 bases, with 3 bases between. The CDR3 sequence: CAISDSYEQYF. In DNA, the CDR3 is TGTGCCATCAGTGATAGCTACGAGCAGTACTTC.

This clonotype was seen a few times. The rearrangement links TRBV14 to TRBJ1-4; no definite D call. The germline V gene encodes CDR1 SGHDN and CDR2 FVKESK. Deletions cut 1 base from V and 3 bases from J, with 3 bases between. The length of the CDR3 is 13 residues. The CDR3 spells CASSQGSNEKLFF. In DNA form, the CDR3 reads TGTGCCAGCAGCCAAGGCTCTAATGAAAAACTGTTTTTT.

This sequence joins TRBV5-4 and TRBJ2-7; 8 positions match TRBD2. Germline CDR1 reads SGHNT; CDR2 reads YYREEE (reference sequence). The CDR3 totals 14 residues. J gave up 5 bases and V 7 bases, and 11 bases lay outside the gene matches. CDR3 bases: TGTGCCAGCGGGACGGAGCGGGAGCCAAACGAGCAGTACTTC. Translation: CASGTEREPNEQYF.

The rearrangement joins TRBV20-1 to TRBJ1-5, with a weak D call TRBD1 (6 bases). With 1 base removed from V and 6 bases from J, the gap between germline ends came to 19 bases. This CDR3 spans 16 amino acids. Germline loops: CDR1 DFQATT, CDR2 SNEGSKA (reference sequence). In DNA form, the CDR3 reads TGCAGTGCTAGAGGGGTGAACAGGGAGGGCAGTCAGCCCCAGCATTTT. Amino acids: CSARGVNREGSQPQHF.

This clonotype has only a few counts. The chain links TRBV11-2 to TRBJ2-1; D not certain. Germline V gene sequence: CDR1 SGHAT, CDR2 FQNNGV. The CDR3 is made up of 15 amino acids. V dropped 4 bases and J dropped 5 bases, with 15 bases sitting between them. The CDR3 sequence is CASSYRHTRDNEQFF. CDR3 sequence (DNA): TGTGCCAGCAGCTATCGGCACACCCGAGACAATGAGCAGTTCTTC.

The V gene is TRBV9, the J gene TRBJ2-2, with D hard to call. CDR1 and CDR2 (germline): SGDLS, YYNGEE. This CDR3 is 16 amino acids long. Trimming removed 0 bases at V and 1 base at J, with 10 bases between. This CDR3 is CASSVAPPGNTGELFF. Here the CDR3 DNA reads TGTGCCAGCAGCGTAGCCCCCCCAGGGAACACCGGGGAGCTGTTTTTT.

V gene TRBV29-1 combines with J gene TRBJ2-1; D might be TRBD2 (6 bases). Trimming shortened V by 5 bases and J by 4 bases, and 12 bases separated the two germline ends. The CDR3 sequence is 13 residues long. Germline V CDR1 and CDR2: SQVTM, ANQGSEA. In DNA, the CDR3 is TGCAGCGTTCGGGTAGCGGCATACAATGAGCAGTTCTTC. Its protein product is CSVRVAAYNEQFF.

This clonotype was observed a handful of times. The chain combines TRBV2 with TRBJ1-4, with D possibly TRBD1 on 6 matching bases. This CDR3 has 12 residues. Trimming took off 4 bases at V and 8 bases at J, with 8 bases between the two ends. The germline gives CDR1 SNHLY, CDR2 FYNNEI. CDR3: CASSGGTEKLFF. CDR3 nucleotide sequence: TGTGCCAGCAGTGGAGGGACAGAAAAACTGTTTTTT.

This clonotype was seen more than once but under ten times. V usage is TRBV29-1 and J usage is TRBJ1-2; TRBD1 matches 8 bases. Trimming at V came to 7 bases and at J to 6 bases, leaving 7 bases not matched to a gene. The germline CDR1 and CDR2 sequences are SQVTM and ANQGSEA. This CDR3 is 12 amino acids long. CDR3: CSEWDRSNGYTF. The CDR3 nucleotides are TGCAGCGAATGGGACAGGAGTAATGGCTACACCTTC.

This clonotype was seen at least ten times. The CDR3 DNA reads as TGCAGCGTTAGAAGCGGGTCCTCCTACAATGAGCAGTTCTTC. Translated: CSVRSGSSYNEQFF. This chain connects TRBV29-1 to TRBJ2-1, with a tentative D call TRBD2 (6 bases). Germline CDR1 reads SQVTM; CDR2 reads ANQGSEA. The V end was cut by 5 bases, the J end by 0 bases, with 11 bases between. The CDR3 loop spans 14 amino acids.

This clonotype was detected only a few times. V and J are TRBV2 and TRBJ1-1; D ambiguous. This CDR3 comprises 13 residues. The germline gives CDR1 SNHLY, CDR2 FYNNEI. Deletions cut 1 base from V and 4 bases from J, with 7 bases between. This CDR3 reads CASSEGLSTEAFF. The CDR3 DNA sequence: TGTGCCAGCAGTGAAGGGCTGAGCACTGAAGCTTTCTTT.

This clonotype was seen only a few times. The chain joins TRBV20-1 to TRBJ1-4; 7 positions match TRBD1. The trim removed 3 bases at V and 4 bases at J, leaving 8 bases unmatched. Germline V lookup: CDR1 DFQATT, CDR2 SNEGSKA (reference sequence). The CDR3 loop spans 15 amino acids. The CDR3 bases are TGCAGTGCTAGTAGTCCCCGGGACAGTAATGAAAAACTGTTTTTT. Translated: CSASSPRDSNEKLFF.

This clonotype was counted only a few times. The rearrangement joins TRBV24-1 to TRBJ2-1; 11 nucleotides agree with TRBD1. This CDR3 spans 17 amino acids. Germline V gene data show CDR1 as KGHDR and CDR2 as SFDVKD. Losses at the gene ends were 4 bases for V and 8 bases for J; bases not matched to a gene: 12. CDR3 sequence reads: CATSDHSRTGGQDEQFF. The CDR3 DNA follows: TGTGCCACCAGTGACCACAGCCGGACAGGGGGCCAAGATGAGCAGTTCTTC.

On this clonotype itself: Possible read error: a much larger clone is one base away. This chain uses TRBV7-2 with TRBJ2-5; D call uncertain. V lost 7 bases and J lost 0, with 3 bases in between. CDR1 is SGHTA and CDR2 is FQGNSA in the germline V gene. The CDR3 runs 11 residues. The CDR3 nucleotides are TGTGCCAGCACCTACCAAGAGACCCAGTACTTC. Amino acid sequence: CASTYQETQYF.

This chain joins TRBV28 and TRBJ2-5, with TRBD1 matching over 7 bases. CDR1 and CDR2 from the germline V gene are MDHEN and SYDVKM. CDR3 length equals 13 residues. J lost 4 bases, V lost 5 bases, and 4 bases had no gene match. The CDR3 protein is CASSEGQLETQYF. The CDR3 nucleotides are TGTGCCAGCAGTGAGGGACAGTTAGAGACCCAGTACTTC.